This TCR beta chain was sequenced for a study of blood T cell repertoires in COVID-19. On the study more broadly: From T cells, B-cell-depleted T cells, or PBMCs came the material, which was cDNA or gDNA.

For this clone: The sample contains more than one DNA sequence encoding this CDR3.

Losses at the gene ends were 5 bases for V and 1 base for J; bases not matched to a gene: 3. Germline V gene data show CDR1 as MNHEY and CDR2 as SVGAGI. CDR3 length: 14 residues. As originally analysed: Amplification of reference gene primers provided the estimated nucleated cell counts. The assay was immunoSEQ multiplex PCR, and TCRdb's table has in-frame clones only and misses some. Clonal size and the V and J genes are those of that table, whereas D and trimming came from the DNA. The sample includes just over 300,000 clones, 87% of them seen just once. The sequencing sample was made of peripheral blood. The chain has TRBV6-5 and TRBJ2-7; TRBD1 matches at 9 bases. This clonotype originated in a man younger than 35 with active or convalescent COVID-19. The CDR3 sequence is CASSPGQGSYEQYF. CDR3 nucleotides: TGTGCCAGCAGTCCGGGACAGGGATCCTACGAGCAGTACTTC.